This TCR beta chain was profiled in a study of T cells after yellow fever vaccination. Overall study results and limits: Post-booster samples contained most primary-vaccination clones (approximately 97% CD4, approximately 88% CD8). Repertoires sorted by FACS could include abundant clonotypes that are contaminants from the bulk population. Across the CD4 and CD8 compartments, a small share of clonotypes was present in both.

TCRdb passed the 5' RACE reads through MiXCR, listing each CDR3 protein once. The sample holds about 320,000 distinct CDR3 sequences; roughly 10% are singletons and the top ten take under 4%. The CDR3 has 12 amino acids. In germline, CDR1 is LNHDA, CDR2 SQIVND (reference sequence). V was trimmed by 2 bases and J by 4 bases, leaving 6 bases between them. With regard to this clonotype: Antigen unknown.

The sample in question was CD4+ T cells sorted from PBMCs, obtained 45 days after the yellow fever booster vaccination. V gene TRBV19 combines with J gene TRBJ2-7; TRBD1 is a possible D gene (6 bases). This receptor was taken from a young man who received the YFV17D yellow fever vaccine. DNA of the CDR3: TGTGCCAGTAGTATACAGGGGTACGAGCAGTACTTC. Amino acids: CASSIQGYEQYF.